The T cell receptor beta chain described here comes from a study of blood T cells in healthy people across ages. Overall study results and limits: PBMCs were not sorted, which prevented a conclusive comparison of naive versus antigen-experienced cells.

A note on this clonotype: Its specificity is not known.

Germline values: CDR1 SGHTA, CDR2 FQGNSA. Trimming took 1 base from V and 3 from J, leaving 11 bases between them. The CDR3 loop spans 15 amino acids. A J-beta primer mix and a sample-barcoded 5' primer were used in a second PCR of roughly 6 to 12 cycles. From the 5' RACE reads, TCRdb called clonotypes with MiXCR, one entry per CDR3 protein. The data contain around 1,800,000 distinct CDR3 sequences, 39% of them singletons. The sequenced material came from blood. This sequence joins TRBV7-2 and TRBJ2-3; a possible D gene is TRBD1 (5 bases). The sequence came from a human donor in good health. In DNA, the CDR3 is TGTGCCAGCAGCTTAGTATTGACAGCTACAGATACGCAGTATTTT. Translated: CASSLVLTATDTQYF.